The following is a T cell receptor (beta chain) sequence with its context. As yet, its antigen is unknown. This sample is drawn from a study of blood T cells in healthy people across ages. Overall study results and limits: Not knowing donor CMV status may have confounded expanded clonotype changes. Because sorting was not performed, PBMCs prevented conclusive naive versus antigen-experienced comparison. More naive CD4+ cells and higher diversity were found in long-lived than in aged donors.

Germline assignment: CDR1 LGHNA and CDR2 YSLEER. Trimming took 2 bases from V and 3 from J, leaving 7 bases between them. The CDR3 is 14 amino acids. Sample-barcoded 5' priming and a J-beta primer mix drove a second PCR of roughly 7 to 11 cycles. TCRdb re-derived calls from the 5' RACE reads in MiXCR, one entry per CDR3 protein. This table has approximately 800,000 distinct CDR3 sequences, 35% to 40% appearing once. This sequence was found in a young man in good health. The sequenced sample was blood. The rearrangement uses TRBV4-3 and TRBJ2-2; D gene ambiguous. This CDR3 reads CASSQWVDTGELFF. CDR3 sequence (DNA): TGCGCCAGCAGCCAATGGGTCGACACCGGGGAGCTGTTTTTT.